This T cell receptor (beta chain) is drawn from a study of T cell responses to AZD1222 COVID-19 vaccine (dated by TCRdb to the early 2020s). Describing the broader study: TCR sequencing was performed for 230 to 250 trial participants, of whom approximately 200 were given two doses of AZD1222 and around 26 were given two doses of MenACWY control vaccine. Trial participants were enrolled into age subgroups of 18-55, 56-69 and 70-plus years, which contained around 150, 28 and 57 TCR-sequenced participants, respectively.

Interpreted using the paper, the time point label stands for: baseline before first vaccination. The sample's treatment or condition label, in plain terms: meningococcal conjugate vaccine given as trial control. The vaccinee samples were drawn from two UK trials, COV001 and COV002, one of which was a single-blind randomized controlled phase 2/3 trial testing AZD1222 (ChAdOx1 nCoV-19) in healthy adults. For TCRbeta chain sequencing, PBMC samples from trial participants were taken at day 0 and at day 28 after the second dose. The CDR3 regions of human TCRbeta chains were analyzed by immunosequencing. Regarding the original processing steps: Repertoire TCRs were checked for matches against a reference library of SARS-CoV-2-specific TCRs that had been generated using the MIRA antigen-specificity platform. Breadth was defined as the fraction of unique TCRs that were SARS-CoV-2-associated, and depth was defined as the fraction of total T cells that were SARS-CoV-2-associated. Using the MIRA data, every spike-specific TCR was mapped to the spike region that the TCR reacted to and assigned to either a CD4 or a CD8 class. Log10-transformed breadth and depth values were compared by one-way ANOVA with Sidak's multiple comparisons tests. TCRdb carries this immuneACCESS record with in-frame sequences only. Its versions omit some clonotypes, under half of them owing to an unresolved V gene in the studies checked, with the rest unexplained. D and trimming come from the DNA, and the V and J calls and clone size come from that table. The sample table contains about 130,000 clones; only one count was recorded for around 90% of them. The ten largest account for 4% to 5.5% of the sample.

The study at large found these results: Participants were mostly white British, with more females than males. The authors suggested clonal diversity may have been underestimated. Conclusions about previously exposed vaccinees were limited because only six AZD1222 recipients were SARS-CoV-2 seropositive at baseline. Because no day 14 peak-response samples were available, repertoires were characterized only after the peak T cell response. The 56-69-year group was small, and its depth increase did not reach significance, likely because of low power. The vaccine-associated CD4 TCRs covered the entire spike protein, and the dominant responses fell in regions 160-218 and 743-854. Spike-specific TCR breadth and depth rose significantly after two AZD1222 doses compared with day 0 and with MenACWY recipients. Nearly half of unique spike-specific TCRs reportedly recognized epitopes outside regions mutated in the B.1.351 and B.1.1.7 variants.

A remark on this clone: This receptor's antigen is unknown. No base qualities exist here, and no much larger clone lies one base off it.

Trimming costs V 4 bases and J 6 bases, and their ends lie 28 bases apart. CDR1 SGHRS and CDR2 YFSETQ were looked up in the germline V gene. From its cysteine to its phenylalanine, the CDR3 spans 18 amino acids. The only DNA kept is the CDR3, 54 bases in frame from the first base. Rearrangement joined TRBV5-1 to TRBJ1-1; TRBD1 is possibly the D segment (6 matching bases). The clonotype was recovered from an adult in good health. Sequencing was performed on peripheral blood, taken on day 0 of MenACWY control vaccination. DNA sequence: TGCGCCAGCAGCCTTACCCTACGTGGGGGGGCGTTGAGCTCTGAAGCTTTCTTT. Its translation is CASSLTLRGGALSSEAFF.